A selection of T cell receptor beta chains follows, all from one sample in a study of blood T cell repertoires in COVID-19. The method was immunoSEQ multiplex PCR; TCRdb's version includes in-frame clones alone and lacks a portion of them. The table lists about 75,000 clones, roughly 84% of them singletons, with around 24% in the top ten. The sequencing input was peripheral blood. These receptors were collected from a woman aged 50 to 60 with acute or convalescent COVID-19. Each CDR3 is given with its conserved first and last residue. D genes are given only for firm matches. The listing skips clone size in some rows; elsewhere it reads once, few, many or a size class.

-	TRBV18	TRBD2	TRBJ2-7	CASSPLGLGGYEQYF	TGTGCCAGCTCACCATTGGGACTAGGTGGGTACGAGCAGTACTTC
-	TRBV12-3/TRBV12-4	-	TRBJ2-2	CASSFLSGELFF	TGTGCCAGCAGTTTTCTATCCGGGGAGCTGTTTTTT
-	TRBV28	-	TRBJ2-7	CASRPLPSSYEQYF	TGTGCCAGCAGGCCACTCCCTAGCTCCTACGAGCAGTACTTC
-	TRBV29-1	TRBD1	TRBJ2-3	CSALDRGDTQYF	TGCAGCGCCCTGGACAGGGGGGATACGCAGTATTTT
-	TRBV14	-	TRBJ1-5	CASSQDLGQPQHF	TGTGCCAGCAGCCAAGATCTCGGTCAGCCCCAGCATTTT
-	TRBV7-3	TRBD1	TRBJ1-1	CASSPTGQEENTEAFF	TGTGCCAGCAGCCCTACGGGACAGGAGGAAAACACTGAAGCTTTCTTT
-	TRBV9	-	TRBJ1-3	CASSVYQDMDSSGNTIYF	TGTGCCAGCAGCGTATATCAGGATATGGACAGCTCTGGAAACACCATATATTTT
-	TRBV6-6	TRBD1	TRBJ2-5	CASSRGTGMETQYF	TGTGCCAGCAGCCGCGGGACAGGGATGGAGACCCAGTACTTC
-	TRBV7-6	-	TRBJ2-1	CASSPTPGEVISYNEQFF	TGTGCCAGCAGCCCAACCCCCGGCGAGGTGATCTCCTACAATGAGCAGTTCTTC
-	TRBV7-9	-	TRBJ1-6	CASSLGTVYNSPLHF	TGTGCCAGCAGCTTAGGGACAGTCTATAATTCACCCCTCCACTTT
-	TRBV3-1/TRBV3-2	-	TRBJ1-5	CASSQFWFLEGNNQPQHF	TGTGCCAGCAGCCAATTCTGGTTTTTGGAGGGGAACAATCAGCCCCAGCATTTT
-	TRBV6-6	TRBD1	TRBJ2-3	CASSYGTGRADTQYF	TGTGCCAGCAGTTATGGGACAGGCCGCGCAGATACGCAGTATTTT
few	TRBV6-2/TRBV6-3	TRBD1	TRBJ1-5	CASSQGALGNQPQHF	TGTGCCAGCAGTCAGGGGGCTTTGGGCAATCAGCCCCAGCATTTT
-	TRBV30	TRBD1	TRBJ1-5	CAWSFGTGFRNYQPQHF	TGTGCCTGGAGTTTCGGGACAGGGTTTCGTAACTATCAGCCCCAGCATTTT
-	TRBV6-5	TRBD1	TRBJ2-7	CASSYSTGTGYYEQYF	TGTGCCAGCAGTTACTCTACCGGGACAGGGTACTACGAGCAGTACTTC
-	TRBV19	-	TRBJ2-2	CASRISVTGELFF	TGTGCCAGTAGAATATCTGTCACCGGGGAGCTGTTTTTT
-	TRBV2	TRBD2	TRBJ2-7	CASSEELAEYEQYF	TGTGCCAGCAGTGAAGAGCTAGCGGAGTACGAGCAGTACTTC
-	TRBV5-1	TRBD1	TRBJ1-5	CASSLQGVDQPQHF	TGCGCCAGCAGCTTGCAGGGGGTAGACCAGCCCCAGCATTTT
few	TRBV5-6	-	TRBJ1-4	CASSFRGTSFEKLFF	TGTGCCAGCAGCTTTCGGGGAACTAGTTTTGAAAAACTGTTTTTT
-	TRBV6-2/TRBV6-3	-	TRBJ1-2	CASSQTGPYGYTF	TGTGCCAGCAGTCAAACAGGGCCCTATGGCTACACCTTC
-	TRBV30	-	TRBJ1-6	CAWSTLHRRSPLHF	TGTGCCTGGAGTACTCTTCACAGGCGGTCACCCCTCCACTTT
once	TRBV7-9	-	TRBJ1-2	CASSFSREDSYGYTF	TGTGCCAGCAGCTTTTCCCGTGAAGACTCCTATGGCTACACCTTC
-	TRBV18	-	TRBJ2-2	CASSPRKQGATGELFF	TGTGCCAGCTCACCAAGGAAGCAAGGGGCAACCGGGGAGCTGTTTTTT
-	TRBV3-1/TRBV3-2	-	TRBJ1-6	CASSQDLSGLSPLHF	TGTGCCAGCAGCCAAGATTTGTCAGGCTTGTCACCCCTCCACTTT
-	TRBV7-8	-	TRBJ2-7	CASSLGHSGYEQYF	TGTGCCAGCAGCTTAGGGCATTCGGGATACGAGCAGTACTTC
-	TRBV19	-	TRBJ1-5	CASSISGSLQHF	TGTGCCAGTAGTATATCAGGGTCCCTTCAGCATTTT
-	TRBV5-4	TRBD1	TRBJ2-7	CASSLGQGVPIEQYF	TGTGCCAGCAGCTTGGGACAGGGGGTCCCTATCGAGCAGTACTTC
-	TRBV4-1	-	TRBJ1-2	CASSQDSYGYTF	TGCGCCAGCAGCCAAGACAGCTATGGCTACACCTTC